This TCR beta chain was found in a study of blood T cells in healthy people across ages. General study points: Since the PBMCs were unsorted, naive and antigen-experienced cells could not be conclusively compared. Roughly linearly, TCR beta diversity per million T cells fell as age increased.

Sample-barcoded 5' priming and a J-beta primer mix drove a second PCR of 7 to 11 cycles. TCRdb analysed the 5' RACE reads with MiXCR anew, one entry per CDR3 protein. Of approximately 1.5 million distinct CDR3 sequences listed, around 40% are singletons. For this clonotype: Its antigen remains unidentified.

Donor samples were obtained from healthy Caucasian individuals from Russia, aged 6 to 90. This CDR3 region has 17 residues. The V and J ends lost 6 bases and 6 bases respectively, with 27 bases between them. This TCR was recovered from a woman under 30 in good health. The sample was blood. The V gene is TRBV12-3 or TRBV12-4, the J gene TRBJ2-7, with TRBD1 as a possible D gene (6 bases). CDR3 amino acids: CASSHDRFERGSCEQYF. The CDR3 nucleotides are TGTGCCAGCAGCCACGACAGGTTCGAGAGGGGAAGCTGCGAGCAGTACTTC.